The entry below gives a single T cell receptor beta chain sequence along with its context. Regarding treatment: oral pan-JAK inhibitor, 5-10 mg twice daily. The entry originates in a study of CD8+ T cells in alopecia areata. cDNA prepared by RNA extraction and subsequent reverse transcription served as the template for sequencing. Produced via immunoSEQ multiplex PCR; TCRdb's table is partial and in-frame only. The table lists nearly 200,000 clones, roughly 64% of them singletons. V lost 4 bases, J lost 2 bases, and 12 bases lay in between. The CDR3 consists of 14 residues. Germline V lookup: CDR1 SGHRS, CDR2 YFSETQ.

The genes are TRBV5-1 and TRBJ2-5; D is perhaps TRBD1 (6 bases). Sequenced material: CD4+ T cells sorted from blood, taken at week 24, from a patient treated with tofacitinib. This clonotype originated in a human donor with alopecia areata. The CDR3 DNA reads TGCGCCAGCAGCCCGGGGACACCTCAAGAGACCCAGTACTTC. It encodes CASSPGTPQETQYF. Full variable domain (remainder filled in from reference TRBV5-1 and TRBJ2-5): KAGVTQTPRYLIKTRGQQVTLSCSPISGHRSVSWYQQTPGQGLQFLFEYFSETQRNKGNFPGRFSGRQFSNSRSEMNVSTLELGDSALYLCASSPGTPQETQYFGPGTRLLVL.